This TCR beta chain was recovered during a study of shared clonotypes between healthy human individuals. Overall study findings and caveats: The expectation was that sequencing depth would affect clonotype sharing among donors.

Note on this clone: Antigen specificity is unknown.

The J segment lost 5 bases and the V segment lost 3 bases, leaving 6 bases of the junction unmatched. Germline V gene lookup returns CDR1 SGHAT and CDR2 FQNNGV. This CDR3 is built from 15 residues. Clones were read by immunoSEQ multiplex PCR, and TCRdb kept only the in-frame ones, dropping some. The data show about 1.1 million clones, roughly 74% seen once. The chain couples TRBV11-2 to TRBJ2-1; 8 bases match TRBD2. The source is a man younger than 35 in good health. Some clones in this sample may be carry-over from other donors' samples. The sample was memory CD4+ T cells from PBMCs. Subset in this sample: CD45RA-negative fraction. The DNA of the CDR3 is TGTGCCAGCAGCTTTGGCGGGAGGTCCCACAATGAGCAGTTCTTC. Amino acids: CASSFGGRSHNEQFF.